This TCR beta chain comes out of a study of blood T cell repertoires in COVID-19. V shed 5 bases and J shed 5 bases, with 8 bases lying between them. This CDR3 is 11 amino acids long. CDR1 and CDR2 from the germline V gene are GTSNPN and SVGIG (reference sequence). Profiled with immunoSEQ multiplex PCR; TCRdb holds only in-frame clones, not every one. This sample has around 300,000 clones, with 88% found just once. The J gene is TRBJ2-3, the V gene TRBV30; D is undetermined. The TCR originated in a woman aged 45 to 65 who had recovered from COVID-19. The sample was PBMCs or T cells enriched from blood (not recorded which). The CDR3 reads CAWGVGDTQYF. In DNA, the CDR3 is TGTGCCTGGGGCGTCGGAGATACGCAGTATTTT. Based on the CDR3 plus reference TRBV30 and TRBJ2-3, the full variable domain is SQTIHQWPATLVQPVGSPLSLECTVEGTSNPNLYWYRQAAGRGLQLLFYSVGIGQISSEVPQNLSASRPQDRQFILSSKKLLLSDSGFYLCAWGVGDTQYFGPGTRLTVL.